This T cell receptor (beta chain) was obtained from a study of blood T cell repertoires in COVID-19. About the research overall: The United States, Italy and Spain provided the acute and convalescent COVID-19 samples. From T cells, B-cell-depleted T cells, or PBMCs came the material, which was cDNA or gDNA.

In the authors' workflow: Reference gene primer amplification yielded estimated nucleated cell counts. Measured with immunoSEQ multiplex PCR; TCRdb has only the in-frame clones, and not every one. Clone size and the V and J calls come from that table; the DNA yielded D and trimming. The repertoire holds 150,000 or so clones, with roughly 82% as singletons. Trimming stripped 5 bases from V and 8 bases from J, with 16 bases between. The CDR3 extends over 15 amino acids. Germline V lookup: CDR1 LNHDA, CDR2 SQIVND (reference sequence). Sequenced sample: peripheral blood. The V call is TRBV19, the J call TRBJ1-6; D perhaps matches TRBD1 (5 bases). This TCR was sampled from a human donor with acute or convalescent COVID-19. The donor label of this sample is uncertain. The CDR3 nucleotides are TGTGCCAGTAGTCTTGGCCAGGGATTGGATTCACCCCTCCACTTT. It translates to CASSLGQGLDSPLHF.